A single sample is the source of the 28 T cell receptor beta chains below, sequenced in a study of T cell repertoires in cytomegalovirus infection. TCRdb reprocessed the reads with MiXCR, giving one entry per CDR3 protein. The top ten hold roughly 8% of the sample, which has 600,000 to 800,000 distinct CDR3 sequences, roughly 26% seen once. What was sequenced was CD8+ T cells from PBMCs. These receptors were obtained from a human donor in good health (CMV status not recorded). Some clones in this sample may be carry-over from other donors' samples.

Note on this clonotype: It may be a read error: a sequence one base away is much more abundant. V gene TRBV28 combines with J gene TRBJ2-3; D assignment may be TRBD1 or TRBD2 (5 bases each). There are 13 residues in the CDR3. Germline V gene data show CDR1 as MDHEN and CDR2 as SYDVKM. The CDR3 sequence: CANSLIEGDTQYF. CDR3 sequence (DNA): TGTGCCAACAGTTTAATAGAGGGGGATACGCAGTATTTT.

This clonotype was counted only a few times. The gene calls are TRBV20-1 and TRBJ2-7; no clear D gene. Trimming pared 6 bases from V and 5 bases from J, leaving 20 bases between. CDR1 and CDR2 from the germline V gene are DFQATT and SNEGSKA (reference sequence). This CDR3 region has 14 residues. This CDR3 is CSATGKGLLDEQYV. CDR3 DNA sequence: TGCAGTGCGACCGGAAAGGGATTGTTAGACGAGCAGTACGTC.

Only a few counts were recorded for this clonotype. This sequence joins TRBV20-1 and TRBJ2-2, with D maybe TRBD1 (5 bases). This CDR3 is 14 amino acids long. Per germline, CDR1 DFQATT and CDR2 SNEGSKA (reference sequence). The V end lost 4 bases, the J end lost 5 bases, and 14 bases lay between the germline ends. The CDR3 sequence: CSANGQGRTGELFF. The CDR3 DNA is TGCAGTGCTAATGGGCAGGGTCGGACCGGGGAGCTGTTTTTT.

CDR3 amino acids: CASRPNRGAAFF. The CDR3 DNA reads as TGTGCCAGCAGACCCAACAGGGGGGCAGCTTTCTTT. V is TRBV28 and J is TRBJ1-1, with TRBD1 matching 8 bases. Germline CDR1 MDHEN, CDR2 SYDVKM. Trimming cost V 6 bases and J 10 bases; bases outside gene matches: 7. CDR3 length: 12 amino acids. The full variable domain, in which reference TRBV28 and TRBJ1-1 provide the parts outside the CDR3, is DVKVTQSSRYLVKRTGEKVFLECVQDMDHENMFWYRQDPGLGLRLIYFSYDVKMKEKGDIPEGYSVSREKKERFSLILESASTNQTSMYLCASRPNRGAAFFGQGTRLTVV.

The chain couples TRBV12-5 to TRBJ2-5; D is possibly TRBD2 (8 bases). The CDR3 is 16 residues long. Trimming removed 4 bases from V and 5 bases from J, with 20 bases in between. Germline V gene sequence: CDR1 LGHNT, CDR2 FRNRAP. This chain's CDR3 is CASGSTTSEQGETQYF. DNA for the CDR3: TGTGCTAGTGGTTCAACGACTAGCGAACAGGGGGAGACCCAGTACTTC.

The sample holds many counts of this clonotype. This rearrangement joins TRBV7-6 to TRBJ2-1; 7 bases align to TRBD2. The V segment lost 5 bases and the J segment 5 bases; nucleotides outside the gene matches: 3. This CDR3 is 13 amino acids long. Germline V gene lookup returns CDR1 SGHVS and CDR2 FNYEAQ. CDR3 protein: CASSTRGDNEQFF. The CDR3 bases are TGTGCCAGCAGCACCCGGGGGGACAATGAGCAGTTCTTC.

J is TRBJ2-1 and V is TRBV6-2 or TRBV6-3; TRBD1 might be the D (6 bases). CDR1 MNHEY and CDR2 SVGEGT come from the germline V gene. V was pared by 5 bases and J by 6 bases, with 20 bases between. This CDR3 contains 16 residues. The CDR3 bases are TGTGCCAGCAGTGCCGTTACAGGGCGGCGTGGCAATGAGCAGTTCTTC. Translating gives CASSAVTGRRGNEQFF.

CDR3 sequence reads: CASSLTGTTHNEQFF. In DNA form, the CDR3 reads TGTGCCAGCAGTTTGACCGGGACTACTCACAATGAGCAGTTCTTC. The chain couples TRBV27 to TRBJ2-1, with TRBD2 identical over 7 bases. The CDR3 runs 15 residues. CDR1 and CDR2 (germline): MNHEY, SMNVEV (reference sequence). After removal of 3 bases from V and 5 bases from J, the junction contained 7 bases not matched to a gene.

This clonotype appeared many times. The chain carries TRBV12-3 or TRBV12-4 and TRBJ2-2; 9 bases are shared with TRBD2. The CDR3 consists of 17 residues. V was clipped by 10 bases and J by 0 bases; unmatched bases: 12. The CDR3 protein is CATRGISGGPNTGELFF. CDR3 bases: TGTGCCACCCGAGGGATTAGCGGGGGACCGAACACCGGGGAGCTGTTTTTT.

There are many counts of this clonotype. V usage is TRBV12-5 and J usage is TRBJ2-5; either TRBD1 or TRBD2 may fit D (6 bases each). The CDR3 is made up of 15 amino acids. The V end was cut by 3 bases, the J end by 2 bases, with 13 bases between. The germline CDR1 and CDR2 sequences are LGHNT and FRNRAP. CDR3 bases: TGTGCTAGTGGTTTTTGGCGGGACACTCAAGAGACCCAGTACTTC. This translates into CASGFWRDTQETQYF.

This clonotype was seen more than once but under ten times. This chain links TRBV7-8 with TRBJ2-6, with D possibly TRBD2 on 6 matching bases. With 1 base removed from V and 3 bases from J, the gap between germline ends came to 10 bases. Germline-derived CDR1 and CDR2 are SGHVS and FQNEAQ. This CDR3 region has 16 residues. For the CDR3, the DNA is TGTGCCAGCAGCTTAGGAGCGACTAGTGGGGCCAACGTCCTGACTTTC. Its protein is CASSLGATSGANVLTF.

This clonotype was detected ten times or more. The chain combines TRBV7-8 with TRBJ2-7, with TRBD1 matching 10 bases. This CDR3 comprises 16 residues. The ends lost 5 bases at V and 4 bases at J; junction bases unmatched: 11. Per germline, CDR1 SGHVS and CDR2 FQNEAQ. Here the CDR3 reads CASSTPRDRGGYEQYV. CDR3 sequence (DNA): TGTGCCAGCAGCACCCCTAGGGACAGGGGAGGGTACGAGCAGTACGTC.

This clonotype was detected ten times or more. The V and J genes are TRBV7-2 and TRBJ1-1, with TRBD1 identical over 8 bases. The CDR3 extends over 18 amino acids. CDR1 and CDR2 from the germline V gene are SGHTA and FQGNSA. With 5 bases clipped from V and 4 bases from J, the junction kept 18 bases outside the gene matches. The CDR3 sequence is CASSLNGQGAVSSTEAFF. The CDR3 DNA follows: TGTGCCAGCAGCCTCAACGGGCAGGGGGCGGTTAGTAGCACTGAAGCTTTCTTT.

This clonotype was counted at least ten times. The rearrangement joins TRBV7-6 to TRBJ1-3; D unresolved. CDR1 is SGHVS, CDR2 FNYEAQ, per germline. The CDR3 is 20 residues long. V lost 1 base to trimming and J lost 0 bases, with 22 bases between them. The CDR3 here is CASSLVSPPTRGGSGNTIYF. The CDR3 region has the DNA TGTGCCAGCAGCTTAGTTTCCCCCCCGACCCGAGGAGGCTCTGGAAACACCATATATTTT.

This clonotype has a handful of counts. This chain links TRBV6-4 with TRBJ2-1; unclear D gene. The germline V and J ends were trimmed by 0 bases and 0 bases, with 9 bases remaining between them. From germline, CDR1 is MRHNA and CDR2 SNTAGT. This CDR3 has 16 amino acids. As DNA, the CDR3 is TGTGCCAGCAGTGACTCATTACTTAGCTCCTACAATGAGCAGTTCTTC. Residues: CASSDSLLSSYNEQFF.

Notes on this clonotype: Since a much larger clone is just one base distant, this may be a read error. V and J are TRBV7-8 and TRBJ1-2, with D perhaps matching TRBD1 (6 bases). The CDR3 runs to 17 residues. Germline V gene sequence: CDR1 SGHVS, CDR2 FQNEAQ. The CDR3 is CVSSLVEIEQGVYGYTF. The DNA of the CDR3 is TGTGTCAGCAGCTTAGTTGAAATCGAACAGGGAGTCTATGGCTACACCTTC.

The V call is TRBV27, the J call TRBJ2-1; the D gene is possibly TRBD2 (7 bases). V was clipped by 5 bases and J by 4 bases, with 24 bases between them. The CDR3 runs 18 residues. CDR1 is MNHEY and CDR2 is SMNVEV in the germline V gene (reference sequence). In nucleotides, the CDR3 is TGTGCCAGCAGTACTTCATCCGCACAGGGACTACCATACAATGAGCAGTTCTTC. Protein product: CASSTSSAQGLPYNEQFF.

This clonotype turned up a few times. This chain connects TRBV14 to TRBJ2-2; no definite D call. V lost 0 bases to trimming and J lost 6 bases, with 8 bases between them. This CDR3 is built from 14 residues. The V gene's germline CDR1 is SGHDN and CDR2 FVKESK. Here the CDR3 DNA reads TGTGCCAGCAGCCAAGACCTTATCGCCGGGGAGCTGTTTTTT. Its translation is CASSQDLIAGELFF.

The chain uses TRBV6-2 or TRBV6-3 and TRBJ1-1, with a possible D match to TRBD1 (6 bases). The CDR3 is 15 amino acids. V was trimmed by 7 bases and J by 2 bases, leaving 17 bases between them. CDR1 is MNHEY and CDR2 is SVGEGT in the germline V gene. The DNA for the CDR3 is TGTGCCAGCATGGCCCCGGGACAAAAAAACACTGAAGCTTTCTTT. Translation: CASMAPGQKNTEAFF.

This clonotype was seen many times. The chain combines TRBV12-3 or TRBV12-4 with TRBJ1-1; D not resolved. Trimming removed 6 bases at V and 3 bases at J, with 8 bases between. The CDR3 is 12 amino acids. In DNA form, the CDR3 reads TGTGCCAGCAGCCTATCGGACACTGAAGCTTTCTTT. It specifies CASSLSDTEAFF.

The rearrangement uses TRBV7-9 and TRBJ2-2, with TRBD1 identical over 7 bases. Germline CDR1 is SEHNR and CDR2 is FQNEAQ (reference sequence). V gave up 8 bases and J gave up 2 bases; unmatched junction bases: 5. The CDR3 extends over 14 amino acids. CDR3 region: CASAGTANTGELFF. The CDR3, as DNA: TGTGCCAGCGCCGGGACAGCCAACACCGGGGAGCTGTTTTTT.

The rearrangement uses TRBV6-8 and TRBJ2-2; D call uncertain. The CDR3 extends over 14 amino acids. V lost 6 bases and J 9 bases, leaving 17 bases between the germline ends. CDR1 is MNHGY, CDR2 SAAAGT, per germline. CDR3 DNA sequence: TGTGCCAGCAGCCGCCGCCTTTGGACCAGGGAGCTGTTTTTT. This codes for CASSRRLWTRELFF.

The chain couples TRBV6-6 to TRBJ2-3; D is ambiguous. Trimming cost V 0 bases and J 2 bases, with 9 bases left between them. CDR3 length equals 15 residues. Germline V gene data show CDR1 as MNHNY and CDR2 as SVGAGI (reference sequence). Here the CDR3 DNA reads TGTGCCAGCAGTTACTCGGTCAGCAACACAGATACGCAGTATTTT. Its translation: CASSYSVSNTDTQYF.

This sequence joins TRBV29-1 and TRBJ2-1, with a weak D call TRBD2 (5 bases). The CDR3 consists of 14 residues. V was pared by 7 bases and J by 1 base, with 14 bases between. Germline CDR1 reads SQVTM; CDR2 reads ANQGSEA. CDR3 sequence reads: CSAAPGESYNEQFF. The DNA of the CDR3 is TGCAGCGCCGCGCCCGGGGAGTCCTACAATGAGCAGTTCTTC.

This clonotype was seen only a few times. This chain connects TRBV28 to TRBJ1-2; a possible D gene is TRBD1 (6 bases). Trimming removed 11 bases from V and 6 bases from J, with 16 bases in between. From germline, CDR1 is MDHEN and CDR2 SYDVKM. This CDR3 spans 12 amino acids. The CDR3 nucleotides are TGTGCCGGAGATGACAGGTTAAATGGCTACACCTTC. It is translated as CAGDDRLNGYTF.

This sequence joins TRBV6-1 and TRBJ2-7, with 7 bases that match TRBD1. Germline V gene lookup returns CDR1 MNHNS and CDR2 SASEGT. The CDR3 spans 15 residues. With V trimmed by 1 base and J by 1 base, 4 bases remained unmatched. CDR3 coding DNA: TGTGCCAGCAGTGAAGTCCAGGACAGGTCCTACGAGCAGTACTTC. Amino acid sequence: CASSEVQDRSYEQYF.

This clonotype was counted a few times. V gene TRBV19 combines with J gene TRBJ2-2; tentatively, D is TRBD1 or TRBD2 (5 bases each). Germline loops: CDR1 LNHDA, CDR2 SQIVND (reference sequence). This CDR3 is 14 amino acids long. The V end lost 4 bases, the J end lost 6 bases, and 12 bases lay between the germline ends. The CDR3 bases are TGTGCCAGTAGTACGTGGGACGGCCCCGGGGAGCTGTTTTTT. It specifies CASSTWDGPGELFF.

The chain is built from TRBV7-8 and TRBJ2-5, with TRBD2 matching 7 bases. The CDR3 has 14 residues. CDR1 SGHVS and CDR2 FQNEAQ come from the germline V gene. The trim removed 5 bases at V and 5 bases at J, leaving 8 bases unmatched. The CDR3: CASSPGPAGETQYF. The CDR3 bases are TGTGCCAGCAGCCCAGGACCAGCGGGGGAGACCCAGTACTTC.